The T cell receptor (beta chain) under discussion was sequenced for a study of cytomegalovirus exposure and HLA in healthy donors. For this clone: Its specificity is unknown.

The study ran its PCR with 60 Vbeta and 13 Jbeta primers. Produced via immunoSEQ multiplex PCR; TCRdb's table is partial and in-frame only. The sample shows about 130,000 clones, 84% of them seen only once. Study results and limitations: Researchers had no immune exposure information except CMV serostatus available. Analysis was carried out at a later point, and it linked a missense DCLRE1C variant to TCR beta V- and J-gene trimming. The listing of roughly 160 TCR beta chains classed them as cytomegalovirus-associated.

Germline V lookup: CDR1 SEHNR, CDR2 FQNEAQ (reference sequence). The germline V and J ends were trimmed by 0 bases and 8 bases, with 14 bases remaining between them. This CDR3 is 15 amino acids long. The chain recombines TRBV7-9 with TRBJ2-1, with D tentatively TRBD2 (7 bases). This receptor was obtained from a woman aged 18-29 years in good health and CMV-seropositive. The source material was PBMCs. The CDR3 DNA follows: TGTGCCAGCAGCTTAGCCCCTGGGGGGGGGCATGAGCAGTTCTTC. Translation gives CASSLAPGGGHEQFF.